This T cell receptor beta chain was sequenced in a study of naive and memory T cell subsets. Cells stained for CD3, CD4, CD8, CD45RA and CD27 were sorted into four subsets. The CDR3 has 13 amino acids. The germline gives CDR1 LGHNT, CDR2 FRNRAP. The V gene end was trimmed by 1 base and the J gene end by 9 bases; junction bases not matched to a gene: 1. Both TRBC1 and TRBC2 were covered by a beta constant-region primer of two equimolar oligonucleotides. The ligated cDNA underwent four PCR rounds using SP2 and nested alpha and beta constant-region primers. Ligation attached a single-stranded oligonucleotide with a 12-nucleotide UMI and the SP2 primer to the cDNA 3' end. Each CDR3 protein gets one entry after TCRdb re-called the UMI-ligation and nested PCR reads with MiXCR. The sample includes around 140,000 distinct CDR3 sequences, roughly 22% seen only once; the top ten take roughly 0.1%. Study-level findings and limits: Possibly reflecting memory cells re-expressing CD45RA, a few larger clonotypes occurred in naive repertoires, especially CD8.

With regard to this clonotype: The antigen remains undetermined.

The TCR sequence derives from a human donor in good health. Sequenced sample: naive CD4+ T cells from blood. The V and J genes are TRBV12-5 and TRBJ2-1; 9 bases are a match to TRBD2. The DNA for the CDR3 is TGTGCTAGTGGTTTGGGACTAGCGGTTGAGCAGTTCTTC. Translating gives CASGLGLAVEQFF.